This T cell receptor beta chain is drawn from a study of lymphopenia after photon versus proton radiotherapy. CDR3 length equals 15 residues. Germline-derived CDR1 and CDR2 are SGHRS and YFSETQ. After removal of 2 bases from V and 2 bases from J, the junction contained 5 bases not matched to a gene. On this clone: No antigen is known for it.

Notes on the study in general: A bigger post-nadir fall in TCR diversity correlated inversely with survival time in deceased patients. Survival link was tested only in deceased patients; proton benefit remains a possibility. After lymphocyte nadir, photon-treated repertoires showed oligoclonal expansion, especially CD8+ Temra.

TCRdb's table, derived via immunoSEQ multiplex PCR, lists solely in-frame clones and lacks some. Of approximately 170,000 clones in the sample, approximately 86% were seen once. The source material was peripheral blood, sampled from a patient treated with photon-based radiotherapy. This TCR came from a man between 50 and 59 years old with gastric cancer. The chain links TRBV5-1 to TRBJ2-5, with 8 bases aligning to TRBD1. The CDR3 DNA is TGCGCCAGCAGCTTATCTGGACAGGGTCAAGAGACCCAGTACTTC. Translation: CASSLSGQGQETQYF.